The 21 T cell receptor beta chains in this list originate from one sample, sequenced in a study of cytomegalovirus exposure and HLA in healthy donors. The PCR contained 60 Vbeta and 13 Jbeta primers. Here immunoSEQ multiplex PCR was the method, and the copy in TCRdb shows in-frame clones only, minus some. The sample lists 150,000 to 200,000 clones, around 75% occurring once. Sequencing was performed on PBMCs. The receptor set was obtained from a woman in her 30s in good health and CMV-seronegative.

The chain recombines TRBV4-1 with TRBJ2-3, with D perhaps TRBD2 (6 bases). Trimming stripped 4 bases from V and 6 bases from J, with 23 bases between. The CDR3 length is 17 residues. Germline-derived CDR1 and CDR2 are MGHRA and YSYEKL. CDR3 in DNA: TGCGCCAGCAGCCCCCGCGAAGGGCGACCCAGCGGGGATACGCAGTATTTT. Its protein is CASSPREGRPSGDTQYF.

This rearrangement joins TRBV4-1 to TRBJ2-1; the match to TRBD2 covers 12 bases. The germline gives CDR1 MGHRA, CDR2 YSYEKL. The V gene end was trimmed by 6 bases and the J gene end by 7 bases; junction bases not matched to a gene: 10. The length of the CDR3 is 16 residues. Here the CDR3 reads CASSHLAGGLGNEQFF. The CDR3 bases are TGCGCCAGCAGTCACCTAGCGGGGGGGCTTGGGAATGAGCAGTTCTTC.

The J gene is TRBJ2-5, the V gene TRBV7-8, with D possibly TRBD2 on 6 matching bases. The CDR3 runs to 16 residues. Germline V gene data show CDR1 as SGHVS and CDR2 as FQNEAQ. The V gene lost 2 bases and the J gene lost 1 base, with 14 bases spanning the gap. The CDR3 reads CASSLNSWGLQETQYF. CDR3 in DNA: TGTGCCAGCAGCTTAAATTCTTGGGGACTCCAAGAGACCCAGTACTTC.

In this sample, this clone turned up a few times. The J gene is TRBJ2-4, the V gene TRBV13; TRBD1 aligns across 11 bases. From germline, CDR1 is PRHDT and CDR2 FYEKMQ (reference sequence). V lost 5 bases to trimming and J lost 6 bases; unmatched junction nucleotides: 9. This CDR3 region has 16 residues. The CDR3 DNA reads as TGTGCCAGCAGCCTGGACAGGGGGCTGGTGAGAAACATTCAGTACTTC. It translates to CASSLDRGLVRNIQYF.

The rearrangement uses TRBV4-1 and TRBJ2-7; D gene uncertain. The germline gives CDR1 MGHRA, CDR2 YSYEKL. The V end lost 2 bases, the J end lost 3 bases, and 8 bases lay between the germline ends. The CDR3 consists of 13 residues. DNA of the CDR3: TGCGCCAGCAGCCAAAGTGAGTTCTACGAGCAGTACTTC. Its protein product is CASSQSEFYEQYF.

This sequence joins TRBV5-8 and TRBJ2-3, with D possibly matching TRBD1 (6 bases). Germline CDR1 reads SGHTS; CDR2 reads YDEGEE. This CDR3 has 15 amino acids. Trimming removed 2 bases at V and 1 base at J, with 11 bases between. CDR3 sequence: CASSFQGTGTDTQYF. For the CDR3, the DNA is TGTGCCAGCAGCTTCCAGGGGACCGGCACAGATACGCAGTATTTT.

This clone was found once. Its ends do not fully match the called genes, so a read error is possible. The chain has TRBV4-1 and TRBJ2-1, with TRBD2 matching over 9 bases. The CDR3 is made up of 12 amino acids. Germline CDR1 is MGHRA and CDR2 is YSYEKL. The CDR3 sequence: CASSQISGRIIF. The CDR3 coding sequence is TGCGCCAGCAGCCAAATTAGCGGGAGAATTATCTTC.

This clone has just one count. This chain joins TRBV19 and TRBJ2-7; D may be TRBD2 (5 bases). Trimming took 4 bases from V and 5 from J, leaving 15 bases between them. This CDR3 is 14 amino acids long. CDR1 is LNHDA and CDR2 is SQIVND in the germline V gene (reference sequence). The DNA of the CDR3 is TGTGCCAGTAGTACCCTGGAGGCCCCCAACGAGCAGTACTTC. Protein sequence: CASSTLEAPNEQYF.

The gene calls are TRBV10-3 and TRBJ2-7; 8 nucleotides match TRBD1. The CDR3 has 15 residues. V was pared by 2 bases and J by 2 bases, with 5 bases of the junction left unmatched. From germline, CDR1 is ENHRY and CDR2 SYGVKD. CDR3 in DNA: TGTGCCATCAGTGAGCAAGACAGGGGCCCCTACGAGCAGTACTTC. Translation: CAISEQDRGPYEQYF.

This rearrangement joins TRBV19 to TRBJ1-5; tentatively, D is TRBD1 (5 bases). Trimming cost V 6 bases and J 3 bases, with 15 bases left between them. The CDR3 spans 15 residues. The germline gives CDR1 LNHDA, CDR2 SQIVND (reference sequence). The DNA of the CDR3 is TGTGCCAGTAGACCCCTGGGGGGGGACAATCAGCCCCAGCATTTT. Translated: CASRPLGGDNQPQHF.

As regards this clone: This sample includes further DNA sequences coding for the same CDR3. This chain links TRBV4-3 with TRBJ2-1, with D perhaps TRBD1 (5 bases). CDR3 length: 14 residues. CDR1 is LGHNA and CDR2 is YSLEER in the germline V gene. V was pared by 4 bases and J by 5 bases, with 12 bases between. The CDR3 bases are TGCGCCAGCAGCCTCGGCACAGGAGACAATGAGCAGTTCTTC. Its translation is CASSLGTGDNEQFF.

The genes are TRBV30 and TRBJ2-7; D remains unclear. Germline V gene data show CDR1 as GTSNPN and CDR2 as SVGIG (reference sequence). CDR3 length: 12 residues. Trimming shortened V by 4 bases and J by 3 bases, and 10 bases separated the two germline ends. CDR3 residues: CAWNPSGYEQYF. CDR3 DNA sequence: TGTGCCTGGAATCCGTCCGGCTACGAGCAGTACTTC.

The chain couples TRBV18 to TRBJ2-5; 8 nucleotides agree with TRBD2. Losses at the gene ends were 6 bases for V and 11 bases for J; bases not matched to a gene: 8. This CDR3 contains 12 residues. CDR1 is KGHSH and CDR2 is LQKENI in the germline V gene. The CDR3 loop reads CASSPQRGTQYF. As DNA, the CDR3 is TGTGCCAGCTCGCCCCAGCGGGGGACGCAGTACTTC. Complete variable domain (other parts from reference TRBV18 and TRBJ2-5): NAGVMQNPRHLVRRRGQEARLRCSPMKGHSHVYWYRQLPEEGLKFMVYLQKENIIDESGMPKERFSAEFPKEGPSILRIQQVVRGDSAAYFCASSPQRGTQYFGPGTRLLVL.

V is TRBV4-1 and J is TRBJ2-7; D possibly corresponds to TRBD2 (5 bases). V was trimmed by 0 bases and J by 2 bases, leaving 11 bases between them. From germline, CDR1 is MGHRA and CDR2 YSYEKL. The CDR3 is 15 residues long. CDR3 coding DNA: TGCGCCAGCAGCCAAGATCCCGGGGTGACCTACGAGCAGTACTTC. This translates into CASSQDPGVTYEQYF.

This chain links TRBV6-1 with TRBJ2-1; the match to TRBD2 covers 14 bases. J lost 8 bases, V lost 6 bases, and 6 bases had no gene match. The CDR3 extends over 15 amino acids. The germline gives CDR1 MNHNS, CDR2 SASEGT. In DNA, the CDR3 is TGTGCCAGCAGGAGACTAGCGGGGGGGCAGGATGAGCAGTTCTTC. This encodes CASRRLAGGQDEQFF.

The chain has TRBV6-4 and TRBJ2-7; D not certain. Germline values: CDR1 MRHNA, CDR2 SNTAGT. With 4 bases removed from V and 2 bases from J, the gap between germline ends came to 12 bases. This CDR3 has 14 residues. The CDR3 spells CASSARFGPYEQYF. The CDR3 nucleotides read TGTGCCAGCAGTGCCCGCTTTGGCCCCTACGAGCAGTACTTC.

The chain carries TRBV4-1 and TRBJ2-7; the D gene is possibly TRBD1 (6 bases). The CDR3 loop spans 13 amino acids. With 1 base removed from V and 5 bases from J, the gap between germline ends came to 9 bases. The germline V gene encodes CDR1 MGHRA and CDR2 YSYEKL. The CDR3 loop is CASSQGTGNEQYF. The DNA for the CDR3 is TGCGCCAGCAGCCAAGGAACAGGGAACGAGCAGTACTTC.

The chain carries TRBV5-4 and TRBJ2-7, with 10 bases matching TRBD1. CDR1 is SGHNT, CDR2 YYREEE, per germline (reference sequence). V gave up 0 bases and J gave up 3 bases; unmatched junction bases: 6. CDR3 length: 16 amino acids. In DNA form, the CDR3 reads TGTGCCAGCAGCTTGGCCAAAAGGACAGGGGGCTACGAGCAGTACTTC. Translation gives CASSLAKRTGGYEQYF. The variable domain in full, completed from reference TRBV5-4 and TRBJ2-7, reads ETGVTQSPTHLIKTRGQQVTLRCSSQSGHNTVSWYQQALGQGPQFIFQYYREEENGRGNFPPRFSGLQFPNYSSELNVNALELDDSALYLCASSLAKRTGGYEQYFGPGTRLTVT.

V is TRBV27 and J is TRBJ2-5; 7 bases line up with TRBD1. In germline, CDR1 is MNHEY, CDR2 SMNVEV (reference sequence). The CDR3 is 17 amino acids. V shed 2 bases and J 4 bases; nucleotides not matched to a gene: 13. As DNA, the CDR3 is TGTGCCAGCAGTTTACGGAGACAGGGATTAAGTGGAGAGACCCAGTACTTC. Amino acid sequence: CASSLRRQGLSGETQYF.

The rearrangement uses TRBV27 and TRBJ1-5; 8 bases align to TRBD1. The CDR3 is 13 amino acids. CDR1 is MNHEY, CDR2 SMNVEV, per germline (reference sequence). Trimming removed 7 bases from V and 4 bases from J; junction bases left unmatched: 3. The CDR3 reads CASTTGGNQPQHF. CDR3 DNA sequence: TGTGCCAGCACTACAGGGGGGAATCAGCCCCAGCATTTT.

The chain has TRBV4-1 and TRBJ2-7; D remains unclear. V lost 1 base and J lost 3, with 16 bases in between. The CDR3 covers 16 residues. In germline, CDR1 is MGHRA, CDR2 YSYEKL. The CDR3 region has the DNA TGCGCCAGCAGCCAAGTCGGCAGCCGACGGGTCTACGAGCAGTACTTC. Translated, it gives CASSQVGSRRVYEQYF.